This TCR beta chain was sequenced in a study of blood T cell repertoires in COVID-19. Some clones are missing from TCRdb's copy, which holds only in-frame ones; the method was immunoSEQ multiplex PCR. The data contain around 180,000 clones, around 87% of them singletons. The CDR3 has 13 amino acids. V lost 6 bases to trimming and J lost 2 bases, with 11 bases between them. Germline CDR1 and CDR2: SQVTM and ANQGSEA. The source of this sequence is a woman in her thirties with active or convalescent COVID-19. The sequenced material came from peripheral blood. V usage is TRBV29-1 and J usage is TRBJ2-1, with D possibly TRBD1 on 6 matching bases. Here the CDR3 reads CSVNRATYNEQFF. DNA of the CDR3: TGCAGCGTCAACAGGGCCACCTACAATGAGCAGTTCTTC.